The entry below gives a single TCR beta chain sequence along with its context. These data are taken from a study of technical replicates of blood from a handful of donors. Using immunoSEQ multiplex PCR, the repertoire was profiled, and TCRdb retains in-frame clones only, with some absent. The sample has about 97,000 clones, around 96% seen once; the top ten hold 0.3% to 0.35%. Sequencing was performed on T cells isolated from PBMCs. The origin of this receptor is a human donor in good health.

This CDR3 reads CASSYDRVVSGNTIYF. The CDR3, as DNA: TGTGCCAGCAGTTACGACAGGGTAGTCTCTGGAAACACCATATATTTT. The J gene is TRBJ1-3, the V gene TRBV6-5; TRBD1 aligns across 7 bases. This CDR3 comprises 16 residues. Germline V lookup: CDR1 MNHEY, CDR2 SVGAGI. V dropped 2 bases and J dropped 0; count of bases not matched to a gene: 4.